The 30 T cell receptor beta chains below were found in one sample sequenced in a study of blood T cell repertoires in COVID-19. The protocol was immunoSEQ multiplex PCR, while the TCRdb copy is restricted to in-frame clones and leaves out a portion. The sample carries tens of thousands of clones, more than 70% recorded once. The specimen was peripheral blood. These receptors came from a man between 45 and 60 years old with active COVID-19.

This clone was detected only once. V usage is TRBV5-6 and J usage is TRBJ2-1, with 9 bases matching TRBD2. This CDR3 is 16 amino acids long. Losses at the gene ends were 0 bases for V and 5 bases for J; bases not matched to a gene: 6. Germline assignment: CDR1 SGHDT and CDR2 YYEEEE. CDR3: CASSLVVSGGHNEQFF. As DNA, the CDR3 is TGTGCCAGCAGCTTGGTCGTTAGCGGGGGACACAATGAGCAGTTCTTC. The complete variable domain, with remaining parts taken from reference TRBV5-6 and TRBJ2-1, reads DAGVTQSPTHLIKTRGQQVTLRCSPKSGHDTVSWYQQALGQGPQFIFQYYEEEERQRGNFPDRFSGHQFPNYSSELNVNALLLGDSALYLCASSLVVSGGHNEQFFGPGTRLTVL.

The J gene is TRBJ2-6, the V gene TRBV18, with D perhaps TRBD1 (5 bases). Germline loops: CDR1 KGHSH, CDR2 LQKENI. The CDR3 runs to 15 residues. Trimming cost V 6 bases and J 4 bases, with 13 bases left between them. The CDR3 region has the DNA TGTGCCAGCTCCTCAGGGAACCCCGGGGCCAACGTCCTGACTTTC. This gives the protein CASSSGNPGANVLTF.

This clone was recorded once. The CDR3 DNA sequence: TGTGCCAGCAGTTCCAGTAGCGGGGGAGTCTACGAGCAGTACTTC. This gives the protein CASSSSSGGVYEQYF. The rearrangement links TRBV28 to TRBJ2-7; TRBD2 matches at 9 bases. The junction had 7 bases not matched to a gene; V was cut back by 4 bases and J by 3 bases. From germline, CDR1 is MDHEN and CDR2 SYDVKM. The CDR3 spans 15 residues.

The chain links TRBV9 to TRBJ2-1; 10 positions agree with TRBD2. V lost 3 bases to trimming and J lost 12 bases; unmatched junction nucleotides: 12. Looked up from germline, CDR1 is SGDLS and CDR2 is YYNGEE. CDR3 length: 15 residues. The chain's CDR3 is CASSGGASGGPRQFF. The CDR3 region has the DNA TGTGCCAGCAGCGGGGGAGCTAGCGGGGGCCCGAGGCAGTTCTTC. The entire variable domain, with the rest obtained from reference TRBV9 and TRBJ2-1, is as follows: DSGVTQTPKHLITATGQRVTLRCSPRSGDLSVYWYQQSLDQGLQFLIQYYNGEERAKGNILERFSAQQFPDLHSELNLSSLELGDSALYFCASSGGASGGPRQFFGPGTRLTVL.

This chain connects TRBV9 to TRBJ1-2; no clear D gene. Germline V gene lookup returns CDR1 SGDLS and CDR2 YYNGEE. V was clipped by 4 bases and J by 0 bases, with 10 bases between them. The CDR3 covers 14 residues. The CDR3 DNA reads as TGTGCCAGCAGCAAAGAGGTTGCTAACTATGGCTACACCTTC. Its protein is CASSKEVANYGYTF.

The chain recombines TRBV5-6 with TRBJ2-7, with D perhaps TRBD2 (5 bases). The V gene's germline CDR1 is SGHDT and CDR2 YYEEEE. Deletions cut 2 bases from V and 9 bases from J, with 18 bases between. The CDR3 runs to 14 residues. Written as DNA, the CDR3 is TGTGCCAGCAGCTTTTTGGATGGTGGGAGAGGGCAGTACTTC. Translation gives CASSFLDGGRGQYF.

This chain's CDR3 is CASRTPRDPGNTIYF. In DNA form, the CDR3 reads TGTGCCAGCAGGACACCTCGGGATCCGGGAAACACCATATATTTT. The V call is TRBV6-5, the J call TRBJ1-3; D not certain. CDR1 and CDR2 (germline): MNHEY, SVGAGI. This CDR3 comprises 15 residues. V was trimmed by 6 bases and J by 4 bases, leaving 16 bases between them.

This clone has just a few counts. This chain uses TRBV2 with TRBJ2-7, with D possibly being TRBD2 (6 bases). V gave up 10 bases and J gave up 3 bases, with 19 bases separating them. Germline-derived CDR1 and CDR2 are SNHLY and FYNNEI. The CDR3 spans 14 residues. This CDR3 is CATSFGRDFYEQYF. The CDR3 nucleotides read TGTGCCACCTCCTTTGGCAGGGACTTCTACGAGCAGTACTTC.

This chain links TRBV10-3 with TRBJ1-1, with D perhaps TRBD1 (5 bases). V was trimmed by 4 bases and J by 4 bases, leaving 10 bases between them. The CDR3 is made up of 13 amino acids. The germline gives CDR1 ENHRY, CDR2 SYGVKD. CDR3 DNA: TGTGCCATCAGTGTAGGGGAGGGCACTGAAGCTTTCTTT. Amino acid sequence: CAISVGEGTEAFF.

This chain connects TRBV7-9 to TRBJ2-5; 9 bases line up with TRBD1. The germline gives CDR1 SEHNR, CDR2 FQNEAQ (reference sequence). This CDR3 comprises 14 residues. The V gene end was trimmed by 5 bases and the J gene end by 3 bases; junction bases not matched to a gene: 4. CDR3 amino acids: CASSTRDREETQYF. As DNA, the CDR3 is TGTGCCAGCAGCACACGGGACAGGGAAGAGACCCAGTACTTC.

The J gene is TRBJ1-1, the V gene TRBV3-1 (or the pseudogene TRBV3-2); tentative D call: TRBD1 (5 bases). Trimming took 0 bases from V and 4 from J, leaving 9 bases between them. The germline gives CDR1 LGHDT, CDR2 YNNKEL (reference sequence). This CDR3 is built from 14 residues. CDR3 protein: CASSQDFGGTEAFF. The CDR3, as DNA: TGTGCCAGCAGCCAAGATTTCGGGGGCACTGAAGCTTTCTTT.

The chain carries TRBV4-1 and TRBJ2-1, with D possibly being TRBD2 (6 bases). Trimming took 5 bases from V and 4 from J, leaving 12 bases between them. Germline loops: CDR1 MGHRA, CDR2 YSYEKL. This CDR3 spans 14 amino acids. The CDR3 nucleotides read TGCGCCAGCAGCTCCCGGGACTCTTACAATGAGCAGTTCTTC. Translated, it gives CASSSRDSYNEQFF.

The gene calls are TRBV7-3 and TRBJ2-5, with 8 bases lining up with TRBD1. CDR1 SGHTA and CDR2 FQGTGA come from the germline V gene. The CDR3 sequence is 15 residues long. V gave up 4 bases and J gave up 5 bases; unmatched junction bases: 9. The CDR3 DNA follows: TGTGCCAGCAGCTCCCGTCCTGGACAGGGCGAGACCCAGTACTTC. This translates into CASSSRPGQGETQYF.

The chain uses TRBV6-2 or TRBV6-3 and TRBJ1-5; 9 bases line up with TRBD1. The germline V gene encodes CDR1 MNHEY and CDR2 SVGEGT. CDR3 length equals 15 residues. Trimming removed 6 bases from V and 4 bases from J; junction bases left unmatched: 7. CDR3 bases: TGTGCCAGCAGCCACACCGGGACAGGGAATCAGCCCCAGCATTTT. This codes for CASSHTGTGNQPQHF.

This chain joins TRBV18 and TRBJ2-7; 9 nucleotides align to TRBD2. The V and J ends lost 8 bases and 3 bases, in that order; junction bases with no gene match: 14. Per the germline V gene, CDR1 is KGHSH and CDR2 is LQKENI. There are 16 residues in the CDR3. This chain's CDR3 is CASVTTGAGGGYEQYF. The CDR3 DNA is TGTGCCAGCGTCACCACGGGCGCGGGAGGGGGCTACGAGCAGTACTTC.

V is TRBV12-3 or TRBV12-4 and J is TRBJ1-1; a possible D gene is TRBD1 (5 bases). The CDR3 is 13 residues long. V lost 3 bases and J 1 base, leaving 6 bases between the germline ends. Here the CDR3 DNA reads TGTGCCAGCAGTTTCAGGGCGAACACTGAAGCTTTCTTT. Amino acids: CASSFRANTEAFF.

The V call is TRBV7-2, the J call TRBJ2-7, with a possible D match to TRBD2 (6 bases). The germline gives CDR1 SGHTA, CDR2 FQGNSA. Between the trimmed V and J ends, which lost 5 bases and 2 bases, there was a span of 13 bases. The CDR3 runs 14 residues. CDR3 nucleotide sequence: TGTGCCAGCAGCCCCACTAGCATTCCCTACGAGCAGTACTTC. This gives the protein CASSPTSIPYEQYF.

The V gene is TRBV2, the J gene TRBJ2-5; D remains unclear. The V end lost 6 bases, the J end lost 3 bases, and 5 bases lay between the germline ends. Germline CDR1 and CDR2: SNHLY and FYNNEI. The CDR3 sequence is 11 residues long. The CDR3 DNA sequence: TGTGCCAGCAGCCCTAAAGAGACCCAGTACTTC. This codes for CASSPKETQYF.

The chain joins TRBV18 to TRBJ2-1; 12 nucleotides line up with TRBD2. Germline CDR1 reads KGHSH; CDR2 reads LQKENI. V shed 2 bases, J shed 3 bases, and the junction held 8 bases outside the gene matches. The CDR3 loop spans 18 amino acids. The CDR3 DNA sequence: TGTGCCAGCTCACCAAGGGCTAGCGGGAGGGCCGGCTACAATGAGCAGTTCTTC. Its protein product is CASSPRASGRAGYNEQFF.

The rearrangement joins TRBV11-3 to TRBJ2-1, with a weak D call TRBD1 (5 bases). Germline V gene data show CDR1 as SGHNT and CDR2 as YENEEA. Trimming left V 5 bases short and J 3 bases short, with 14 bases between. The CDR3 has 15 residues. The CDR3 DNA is TGTGCCAGCAGCCCAAGGGGCCAGGGCTACAATGAGCAGTTCTTC. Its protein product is CASSPRGQGYNEQFF.

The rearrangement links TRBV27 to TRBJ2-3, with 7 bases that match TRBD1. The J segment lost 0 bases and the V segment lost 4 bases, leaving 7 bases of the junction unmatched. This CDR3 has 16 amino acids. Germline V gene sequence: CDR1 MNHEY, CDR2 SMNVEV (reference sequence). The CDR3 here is CASSYRDSTSTDTQYF. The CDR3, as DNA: TGTGCCAGCAGTTACCGGGACAGCACTAGCACAGATACGCAGTATTTT.

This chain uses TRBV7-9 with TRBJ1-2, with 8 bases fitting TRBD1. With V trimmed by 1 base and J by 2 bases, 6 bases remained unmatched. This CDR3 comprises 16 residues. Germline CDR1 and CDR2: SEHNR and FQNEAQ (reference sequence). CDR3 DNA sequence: TGTGCCAGCAGCTTAGGTGGGACAGGCGAAAACTATGGCTACACCTTC. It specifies CASSLGGTGENYGYTF.

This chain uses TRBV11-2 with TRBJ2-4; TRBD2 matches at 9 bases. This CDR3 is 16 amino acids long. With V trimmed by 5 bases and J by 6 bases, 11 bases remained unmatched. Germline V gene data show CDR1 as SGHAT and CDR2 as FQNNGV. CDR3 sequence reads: CASSVQRGVPGNIQYF. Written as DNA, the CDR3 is TGTGCCAGCAGCGTACAGCGGGGGGTCCCGGGAAACATTCAGTACTTC.

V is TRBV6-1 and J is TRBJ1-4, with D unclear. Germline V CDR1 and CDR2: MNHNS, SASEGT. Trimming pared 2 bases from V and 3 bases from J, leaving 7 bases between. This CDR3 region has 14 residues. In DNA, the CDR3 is TGTGCCAGCAGTGAAATGGCCGCTAATGAAAAACTGTTTTTT. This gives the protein CASSEMAANEKLFF.

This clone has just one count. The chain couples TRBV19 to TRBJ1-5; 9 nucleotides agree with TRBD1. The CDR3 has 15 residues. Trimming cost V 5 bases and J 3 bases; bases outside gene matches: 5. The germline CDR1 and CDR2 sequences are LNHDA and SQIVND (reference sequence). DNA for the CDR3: TGTGCCAGTAGTTTCGGACAGGGGATCAATCAGCCCCAGCATTTT. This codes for CASSFGQGINQPQHF.

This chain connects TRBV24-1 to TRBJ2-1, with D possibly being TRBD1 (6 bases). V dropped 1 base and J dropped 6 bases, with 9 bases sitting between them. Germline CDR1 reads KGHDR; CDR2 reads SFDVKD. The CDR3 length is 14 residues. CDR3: CATSDLGRGNEQFF. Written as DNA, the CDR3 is TGTGCCACCAGTGATTTAGGCAGGGGCAATGAGCAGTTCTTC.

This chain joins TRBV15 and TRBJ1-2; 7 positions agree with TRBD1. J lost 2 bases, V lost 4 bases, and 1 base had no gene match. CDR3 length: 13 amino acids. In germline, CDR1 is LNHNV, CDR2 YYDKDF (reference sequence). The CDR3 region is CATSKGANYGYTF. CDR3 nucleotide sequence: TGTGCCACCAGCAAGGGGGCAAACTATGGCTACACCTTC.

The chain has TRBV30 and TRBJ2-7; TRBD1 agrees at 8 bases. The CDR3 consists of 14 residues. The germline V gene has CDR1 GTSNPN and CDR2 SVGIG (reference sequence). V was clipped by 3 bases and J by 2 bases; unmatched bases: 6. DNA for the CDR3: TGTGCCTGGAGCAATCTACAGGGGGCCTACGAGCAGTACTTC. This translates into CAWSNLQGAYEQYF. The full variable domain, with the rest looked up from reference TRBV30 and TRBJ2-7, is SQTIHQWPATLVQPVGSPLSLECTVEGTSNPNLYWYRQAAGRGLQLLFYSVGIGQISSEVPQNLSASRPQDRQFILSSKKLLLSDSGFYLCAWSNLQGAYEQYFGPGTRLTVT.

This chain's CDR3 is CASSRSGLAGSNEQFF. CDR3 DNA: TGTGCCAGCAGCCGAAGTGGCCTAGCGGGGAGCAATGAGCAGTTCTTC. This chain connects TRBV9 to TRBJ2-1; TRBD2 matches 9 bases. Germline V CDR1 and CDR2: SGDLS, YYNGEE. The CDR3 is 16 residues long. V lost 4 bases to trimming and J lost 6 bases; unmatched junction nucleotides: 11. The full variable domain, rest sourced from reference TRBV9 and TRBJ2-1, is DSGVTQTPKHLITATGQRVTLRCSPRSGDLSVYWYQQSLDQGLQFLIQYYNGEERAKGNILERFSAQQFPDLHSELNLSSLELGDSALYFCASSRSGLAGSNEQFFGPGTRLTVL.

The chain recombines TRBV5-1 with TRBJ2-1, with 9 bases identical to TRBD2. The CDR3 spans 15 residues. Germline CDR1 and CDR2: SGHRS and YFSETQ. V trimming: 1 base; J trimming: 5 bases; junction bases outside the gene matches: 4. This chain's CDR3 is CASSLRLAVNNEQFF. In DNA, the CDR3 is TGCGCCAGCAGCTTGCGACTAGCGGTAAACAATGAGCAGTTCTTC.